What follows are 22 T cell receptor beta chains derived from one specimen sequenced in a study of T cells after somatic rescue of genetic block. The assay was immunoSEQ multiplex PCR, and TCRdb's table has in-frame clones only and misses some. The sample lists under 15,000 clones; roughly 70% were seen once. Sequencing was carried out using peripheral blood mononuclear cells (PBMCs). Receptors originate from a boy younger than 18.

V and J are TRBV13 and TRBJ1-5; 7 bases are a match to TRBD1. Germline assignment: CDR1 PRHDT and CDR2 FYEKMQ (reference sequence). The CDR3 sequence is 14 residues long. J was trimmed by 7 bases and V by 5 bases; bases with no gene match: 8. This chain's CDR3 is CASSQRQGRQPQHF. In DNA form, the CDR3 reads TGTGCCAGCAGCCAGAGACAGGGACGCCAGCCCCAGCATTTT.

This clone was seen only a few times. The rearrangement joins TRBV6-1 to TRBJ2-5; a weak D match, TRBD1 (5 bases). The V and J ends lost 6 bases and 4 bases respectively, with 15 bases between them. The CDR3 totals 14 residues. Germline loops: CDR1 MNHNS, CDR2 SASEGT. This CDR3 is CASSDGHFRETQYF. The CDR3 DNA reads TGTGCCAGCAGCGACGGACATTTCCGAGAGACCCAGTACTTC.

The chain combines TRBV5-1 with TRBJ2-1; 10 nucleotides line up with TRBD2. The CDR3 is 16 residues long. V lost 4 bases, J lost 6 bases, and 10 bases stayed unmatched. Germline assignment: CDR1 SGHRS and CDR2 YFSETQ. The CDR3 sequence: CASSPGLAGAFNEQFF. CDR3 nucleotides: TGCGCCAGCAGCCCGGGGCTAGCGGGGGCCTTCAATGAGCAGTTCTTC.

This chain joins TRBV5-1 and TRBJ2-2; 11 bases align to TRBD1. The CDR3 extends over 15 amino acids. V trimming: 4 bases; J trimming: 7 bases; junction bases outside the gene matches: 6. Germline values: CDR1 SGHRS, CDR2 YFSETQ. DNA of the CDR3: TGCGCCAGCAGCCCCGGACAGGGGGCGAGCGGGGAGCTGTTTTTT. It is translated as CASSPGQGASGELFF.

J is TRBJ2-7 and V is TRBV11-2; D unclear. V lost 5 bases and J 7 bases, leaving 9 bases between the germline ends. The germline V gene has CDR1 SGHAT and CDR2 FQNNGV. This CDR3 contains 11 residues. The CDR3 sequence: CASSLQYEQYF. The DNA for the CDR3 is TGTGCCAGCAGCCTCCAGTATGAGCAGTACTTC.

By share, this clone counts as medium-sized. The rearrangement uses TRBV11-2 and TRBJ2-7, with 8 bases fitting TRBD2. Per the germline V gene, CDR1 is SGHAT and CDR2 is FQNNGV. Losses at the gene ends were 3 bases for V and 3 bases for J; bases not matched to a gene: 4. The CDR3 sequence is 14 residues long. The CDR3 DNA is TGTGCCAGCAGCTTTAAACTAGCGGTCTACGAGCAGTACTTC. Its protein is CASSFKLAVYEQYF.

The V gene is TRBV12-5, the J gene TRBJ2-5; 10 positions agree with TRBD1. Germline values: CDR1 LGHNT, CDR2 FRNRAP. V was clipped by 5 bases and J by 2 bases; unmatched bases: 8. This CDR3 is built from 16 residues. CDR3 bases: TGTGCTAGTGGTCCAACGGGACAGGGGTTTCAAGAGACCCAGTACTTC. This translates into CASGPTGQGFQETQYF. The full variable domain, completed using reference TRBV12-5 and TRBJ2-5, is DARVTQTPRHKVTEMGQEVTMRCQPILGHNTVFWYRQTMMQGLELLAYFRNRAPLDDSGMPKDRFSAEMPDATLATLKIQPSEPRDSAVYFCASGPTGQGFQETQYFGPGTRLLVL.

The chain combines TRBV5-4 with TRBJ2-7; possible D gene TRBD1, 7 bases. Germline V CDR1 and CDR2: SGHNT, YYREEE (reference sequence). This CDR3 has 16 residues. Between the trimmed V and J ends, which lost 7 bases and 7 bases, there was a span of 27 bases. CDR3 loop: CASYSIGGGLSGEQYF. In nucleotides, the CDR3 is TGTGCCAGCTACTCGATCGGAGGGGGCCTATCTGGGGAGCAGTACTTC.

This clone has a handful of counts. The rearrangement uses TRBV5-4 and TRBJ2-7; 7 nucleotides agree with TRBD1. This CDR3 is 12 amino acids long. V trimming: 5 bases; J trimming: 6 bases; junction bases outside the gene matches: 5. Germline values: CDR1 SGHNT, CDR2 YYREEE (reference sequence). The CDR3 loop reads CASSRQGSEQYF. The CDR3 DNA is TGTGCCAGCAGTCGACAGGGAAGCGAGCAGTACTTC.

The chain recombines TRBV4-2 with TRBJ2-3; D may be TRBD1 or TRBD2 (5 bases each). CDR1 is LGHNA and CDR2 is YNFKEQ in the germline V gene. The CDR3 spans 12 residues. V was clipped by 2 bases and J by 8 bases, with 8 bases between them. DNA of the CDR3: TGTGCCAGCAGCCAACGGGGCGCTACGCAGTATTTT. Its protein product is CASSQRGATQYF.

V gene TRBV19 combines with J gene TRBJ1-5; D ambiguous. The CDR3 runs 14 residues. The germline gives CDR1 LNHDA, CDR2 SQIVND (reference sequence). V was cut by 3 bases and J by 4 bases, with 10 bases left in between. The CDR3 sequence is CASSIFAFNQPQHF. The CDR3 region has the DNA TGTGCCAGTAGTATTTTCGCCTTTAATCAGCCCCAGCATTTT.

The chain carries TRBV9 and TRBJ2-2; a possible D gene is TRBD2 (6 bases). Looked up from germline, CDR1 is SGDLS and CDR2 is YYNGEE. This CDR3 has 18 amino acids. V was trimmed by 0 bases and J by 5 bases, leaving 20 bases between them. The CDR3 sequence: CASSVGTPSGWRTGELFF. In DNA form, the CDR3 reads TGTGCCAGCAGCGTAGGAACCCCAAGCGGGTGGAGGACCGGGGAGCTGTTTTTT.

The V gene is TRBV4-1, the J gene TRBJ1-2; tentatively, D is TRBD1 (5 bases). Trimming removed 0 bases from V and 2 bases from J, with 13 bases in between. Looked up from germline, CDR1 is MGHRA and CDR2 is YSYEKL. The CDR3 length is 16 residues. CDR3 in DNA: TGCGCCAGCAGCCAAGAGGTACAGGCACCAAACTATGGCTACACCTTC. This translates into CASSQEVQAPNYGYTF.

The J gene is TRBJ2-1, the V gene TRBV11-2; 10 bases agree with TRBD2. Germline V gene sequence: CDR1 SGHAT, CDR2 FQNNGV. This CDR3 is 18 amino acids long. With 2 bases clipped from V and 5 bases from J, the junction kept 12 bases outside the gene matches. The CDR3 region is CASSLPWPLAGVHNEQFF. In DNA, the CDR3 is TGTGCCAGCAGCTTACCCTGGCCCCTAGCGGGAGTCCACAATGAGCAGTTCTTC.

This clone was picked up a small number of times. J is TRBJ2-5 and V is TRBV6-5, with D possibly TRBD1 on 5 matching bases. Trimming removed 2 bases from V and 2 bases from J, with 9 bases in between. This CDR3 contains 14 residues. CDR1 MNHEY and CDR2 SVGAGI come from the germline V gene. The CDR3 is CASSYLKGQETQYF. In nucleotides, the CDR3 is TGTGCCAGCAGTTACCTTAAGGGGCAAGAGACCCAGTACTTC.

V usage is TRBV28 and J usage is TRBJ2-2; 7 nucleotides match TRBD1. The V gene end was trimmed by 6 bases and the J gene end by 4 bases; junction bases not matched to a gene: 8. Germline V gene data show CDR1 as MDHEN and CDR2 as SYDVKM. CDR3 length: 15 residues. In DNA form, the CDR3 reads TGTGCCAGCAGCCCCCGGACAGGACGCACCGGGGAGCTGTTTTTT. It codes for CASSPRTGRTGELFF.

The rearrangement uses TRBV11-2 and TRBJ2-7; D unclear. The CDR3 contains 16 residues. Germline-derived CDR1 and CDR2 are SGHAT and FQNNGV. V dropped 7 bases and J dropped 4 bases, with 23 bases sitting between them. The CDR3 loop is CASTFFGNSHPYEQYF. As DNA, the CDR3 is TGTGCCAGCACCTTTTTCGGTAATAGCCACCCTTACGAGCAGTACTTC.

CDR3 in DNA: TGTGCCAGCAGTGATCGGTGGGGGACCGGGGAGCTGTTTTTT. It yields the protein CASSDRWGTGELFF. The rearrangement uses TRBV6-1 and TRBJ2-2; either TRBD1 or TRBD2 may fit D (5 bases each). Germline CDR1 is MNHNS and CDR2 is SASEGT. CDR3 length: 14 residues. Trimming took 3 bases from V and 5 from J, leaving 10 bases between them.

The V and J genes are TRBV19 and TRBJ2-1; D ambiguous. The CDR3 totals 14 residues. The germline CDR1 and CDR2 sequences are LNHDA and SQIVND (reference sequence). V gave up 7 bases and J gave up 1 base, with 11 bases separating them. The CDR3: CASTLYGSYNEQFF. CDR3 sequence (DNA): TGTGCCAGTACCCTTTATGGGTCCTACAATGAGCAGTTCTTC.

This sequence joins TRBV18 and TRBJ2-5, with D perhaps given as TRBD1 or TRBD2 (5 bases each). This CDR3 has 14 amino acids. Trimming shortened V by 2 bases and J by 4 bases, and 11 bases separated the two germline ends. CDR1 and CDR2 (germline): KGHSH, LQKENI. CDR3 coding DNA: TGTGCCAGCTCACCAACGAGGGGCGGAGAGACCCAGTACTTC. Translated: CASSPTRGGETQYF.

There are a few counts of this clone. The chain is built from TRBV19 and TRBJ2-4, with 8 bases that match TRBD1. The CDR3 contains 15 residues. The V and J ends lost 0 bases and 7 bases, in that order; junction bases with no gene match: 5. In germline, CDR1 is LNHDA, CDR2 SQIVND (reference sequence). CDR3 sequence reads: CASSIEDRGRNIQYF. The CDR3 coding sequence is TGTGCCAGTAGTATAGAAGACAGGGGAAGGAACATTCAGTACTTC.

With regard to this clone: One end of the junction varies from germline; a read error may be responsible. The chain is built from TRBV6-6 and TRBJ2-7; no definite D call. The CDR3 spans 12 residues. Germline V gene sequence: CDR1 MNHNY, CDR2 SVGAGI (reference sequence). In DNA, the CDR3 is TGTGCCAGCAGTCACTCAAACTACGAGCAGTACTTC. As protein: CASSHSNYEQYF.